Each of the 10 T cell receptor beta chains below was sequenced from the same sample in a study of T-cell reconstitution after alpha-beta-depleted transplantation in children. Preparation of the TCRbeta library involved a method that used unique molecular identifiers. Using its own MiXCR run on the PCR reads, TCRdb lists one record per CDR3 protein. The sample has 400,000 to 500,000 distinct CDR3 sequences, about a tenth seen once. This specimen consisted of PBMCs from the stem cell graft donor, obtained from the stem cell graft. The receptors originated from a human donor who donated a stem cell graft to a child with acute myeloid leukemia.

The chain employs TRBV6-2 or TRBV6-3 and TRBJ2-2; D is unclear. Germline V gene lookup returns CDR1 MNHEY and CDR2 SVGEGT. The CDR3 consists of 16 residues. The ends were cut back, 2 bases at V and 1 base at J, with 11 bases in the middle. CDR3 in DNA: TGTGCCAGCAGTTACGCCAGAGCCTTGAACACCGGGGAGCTGTTTTTT. Amino acid sequence: CASSYARALNTGELFF.

The V call is TRBV20-1, the J call TRBJ2-5; 11 nucleotides agree with TRBD2. The V and J ends lost 6 bases and 4 bases, in that order; junction bases with no gene match: 10. Germline values: CDR1 DFQATT, CDR2 SNEGSKA (reference sequence). This CDR3 comprises 15 residues. The CDR3 DNA reads as TGCAGTGCCCCCTGGACTAGCGGGTGGGGAGAGACCCAGTACTTC. It yields the protein CSAPWTSGWGETQYF.

J is TRBJ2-3 and V is TRBV20-1; unclear D gene. The CDR3 spans 14 residues. Per the germline V gene, CDR1 is DFQATT and CDR2 is SNEGSKA (reference sequence). Trimming cost V 2 bases and J 0 bases, with 9 bases left between them. CDR3 sequence reads: CSARRPASTDTQYF. The CDR3 DNA follows: TGCAGTGCTAGAAGGCCAGCCAGCACAGATACGCAGTATTTT.

This clonotype was counted at least ten times. The rearrangement uses TRBV6-5 and TRBJ2-7; D unresolved. Germline CDR1 reads MNHEY; CDR2 reads SVGAGI. The CDR3 is 18 amino acids. Trimming cost V 0 bases and J 4 bases, with 22 bases left between them. The CDR3 reads CASSYSSPGQPLGYEQYF. For the CDR3, the DNA is TGTGCCAGCAGTTACTCGAGTCCTGGGCAGCCTCTGGGGTACGAGCAGTACTTC.

This clonotype was counted only a few times. The chain has TRBV12-3 or TRBV12-4 and TRBJ2-1; TRBD2 agrees at 8 bases. The J segment lost 8 bases and the V segment lost 7 bases, leaving 4 bases of the junction unmatched. The CDR3 is 12 residues long. Here the CDR3 DNA reads TGTGCCAGCAACCAACTAGCGGATGAGCAGTTCTTC. Its protein product is CASNQLADEQFF.

The J gene is TRBJ2-1, the V gene TRBV29-1; TRBD2 aligns across 8 bases. This CDR3 has 12 amino acids. The germline CDR1 and CDR2 sequences are SQVTM and ANQGSEA. V trimming: 4 bases; J trimming: 10 bases; junction bases outside the gene matches: 6. The CDR3 here is CSVGRGGREQFF. CDR3 in DNA: TGCAGCGTTGGACGGGGGGGCCGCGAGCAGTTCTTC.

This clonotype was observed many times. The rearrangement uses TRBV5-1 and TRBJ1-3; TRBD1 matches at 7 bases. V lost 2 bases to trimming and J lost 0 bases; unmatched junction nucleotides: 5. In germline, CDR1 is SGHRS, CDR2 YFSETQ. The CDR3 is 16 amino acids. The CDR3 DNA reads TGCGCCAGCAGCTTTGGGACAGTTTACTCTGGAAACACCATATATTTT. This gives the protein CASSFGTVYSGNTIYF.

The CDR3 reads CAWSGPGTGTNSPLHF. The CDR3 coding sequence is TGTGCCTGGAGTGGACCCGGGACAGGGACGAATTCACCCCTCCACTTT. The chain couples TRBV30 to TRBJ1-6; 9 nucleotides agree with TRBD1. The junction had 8 bases not matched to a gene; V was cut back by 1 base and J by 7 bases. This CDR3 is 16 amino acids long. The germline CDR1 and CDR2 sequences are GTSNPN and SVGIG (reference sequence).

The chain couples TRBV7-8 to TRBJ2-6; maybe TRBD2 (6 bases). In germline, CDR1 is SGHVS, CDR2 FQNEAQ. CDR3 length: 18 residues. Trimming shortened V by 0 bases and J by 1 base, and 13 bases separated the two germline ends. This CDR3 is CASSLALGGRSGANVLTF. The CDR3 coding sequence is TGTGCCAGCAGCTTAGCGCTCGGGGGTAGATCTGGGGCCAACGTCCTGACTTTC.

V is TRBV7-9 and J is TRBJ2-6; D is ambiguous. V lost 3 bases to trimming and J lost 4 bases, with 13 bases between them. The CDR3 covers 16 residues. The V gene's germline CDR1 is SEHNR and CDR2 FQNEAQ (reference sequence). CDR3 bases: TGTGCCAGCAGCTTCCGATCCGGTACCGGGGCCAACGTCCTGACTTTC. Translating gives CASSFRSGTGANVLTF.